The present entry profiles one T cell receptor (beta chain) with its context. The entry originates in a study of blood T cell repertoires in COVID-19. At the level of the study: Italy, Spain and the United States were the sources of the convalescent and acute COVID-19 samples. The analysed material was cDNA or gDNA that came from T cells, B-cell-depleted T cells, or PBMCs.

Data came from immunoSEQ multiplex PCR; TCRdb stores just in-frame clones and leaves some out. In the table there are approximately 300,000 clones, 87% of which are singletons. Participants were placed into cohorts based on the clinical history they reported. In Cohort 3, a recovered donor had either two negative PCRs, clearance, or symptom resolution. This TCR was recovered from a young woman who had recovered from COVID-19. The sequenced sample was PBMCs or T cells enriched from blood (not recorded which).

The CDR3 region is CASSQDTGRIEGYTF. The CDR3, as DNA: TGTGCCAGCAGCCAAGATACAGGGCGGATTGAGGGCTACACCTTC. The chain uses TRBV3-1 (or the pseudogene TRBV3-2) and TRBJ1-2, with a tentative D call TRBD1 (6 bases). CDR1 and CDR2 from the germline V gene are LGHDT and YNNKEL (reference sequence). CDR3 length: 15 amino acids. The V gene lost 0 bases and the J gene lost 8 bases, with 16 bases spanning the gap.